The 19 T cell receptor beta chains in this list originate from one sample, sequenced in a study of T cell responses to AZD1222 COVID-19 vaccine. Produced via immunoSEQ multiplex PCR; TCRdb's table is partial and in-frame only. The profile shows more than 150,000 clones, 85% to 95% of them singletons. Specimen: peripheral blood, collected 28 days after the second AZD1222 dose. The receptors originated from an adult who received the AZD1222 COVID-19 vaccine.

The CDR3 bases are TGTGCCTGGAGCCGGGACAAGAACACTGAAGCTTTCTTT. Translating it yields CAWSRDKNTEAFF. The chain is built from TRBV30 and TRBJ1-1; TRBD1 might be the D (6 bases). The germline V gene encodes CDR1 GTSNPN and CDR2 SVGIG (reference sequence). CDR3 size: 13 residues. V lost 3 bases to trimming and J lost 1 base, with 9 bases between them.

This clone is a singleton in its sample. The rearrangement uses TRBV19 and TRBJ1-2; maybe TRBD1 (5 bases). V was trimmed by 7 bases and J by 4 bases, leaving 16 bases between them. The CDR3 sequence is 14 residues long. The V gene's germline CDR1 is LNHDA and CDR2 SQIVND (reference sequence). The CDR3 loop reads CASTEQQETYGYTF. For the CDR3, the DNA is TGTGCCAGTACCGAACAACAGGAAACCTATGGCTACACCTTC. Together with reference TRBV19 and TRBJ1-2, the CDR3 gives the full variable domain: DGGITQSPKYLFRKEGQNVTLSCEQNLNHDAMYWYRQDPGQGLRLIYYSQIVNDFQKGDIAEGYSVSREKKESFPLTVTSAQKNPTAFYLCASTEQQETYGYTFGSGTRLTVV.

The chain joins TRBV27 to TRBJ1-1, with TRBD1 as a possible D gene (5 bases). Germline CDR1 is MNHEY and CDR2 is SMNVEV (reference sequence). V lost 6 bases and J 2 bases, leaving 22 bases between the germline ends. The CDR3 totals 17 residues. CDR3 region: CASRKQGANRGNTEAFF. CDR3 sequence (DNA): TGTGCCAGCAGGAAACAAGGGGCGAATCGGGGAAACACTGAAGCTTTCTTT.

The gene calls are TRBV28 and TRBJ1-2; D gene uncertain. Trimming left V 3 bases short and J 2 bases short, with 7 bases between. The CDR3 covers 13 residues. Germline CDR1 is MDHEN and CDR2 is SYDVKM. CDR3 in DNA: TGTGCCAGCAGTTTCGGCGGAAACTATGGCTACACCTTC. Its protein is CASSFGGNYGYTF.

The chain couples TRBV19 to TRBJ2-2; possible D gene TRBD2, 6 bases. Germline V gives CDR1 LNHDA, CDR2 SQIVND (reference sequence). There are 18 residues in the CDR3. V lost 3 bases, J lost 5 bases, and 22 bases lay in between. CDR3 sequence: CASSILPTGNGGTGELFF. The CDR3 coding sequence is TGTGCCAGTAGTATCCTACCTACGGGTAATGGGGGGACCGGGGAGCTGTTTTTT. The full variable domain, in which reference TRBV19 and TRBJ2-2 provide the parts outside the CDR3, is DGGITQSPKYLFRKEGQNVTLSCEQNLNHDAMYWYRQDPGQGLRLIYYSQIVNDFQKGDIAEGYSVSREKKESFPLTVTSAQKNPTAFYLCASSILPTGNGGTGELFFGEGSRLTVL.

This chain joins TRBV25-1 and TRBJ2-7; 12 bases map to TRBD2. Germline CDR1 is MGHDK and CDR2 is SYGVNS. The CDR3 totals 15 residues. V lost 0 bases and J lost 5; bases outside the gene matches: 2. The CDR3 spells CASSEYLAGGDEQYF. The CDR3 region has the DNA TGTGCCAGCAGTGAATACCTAGCGGGAGGGGACGAGCAGTACTTC.

The chain recombines TRBV25-1 with TRBJ2-7; D tentatively reads TRBD1 or TRBD2 (5 bases each). CDR3 size: 14 residues. Trimming pared 3 bases from V and 4 bases from J, leaving 13 bases between. Germline CDR1 MGHDK, CDR2 SYGVNS. Here the CDR3 DNA reads TGTGCCAGCAGTGACCGGGACCGACCTTACGAGCAGTACTTC. Residues: CASSDRDRPYEQYF.

The chain is built from TRBV5-6 and TRBJ2-5; possibly TRBD2 for D (7 bases). The germline gives CDR1 SGHDT, CDR2 YYEEEE. Trimming stripped 3 bases from V and 5 bases from J, with 17 bases between. The CDR3 consists of 15 residues. CDR3 in DNA: TGTGCCAGCAGCTATATACAGGGAGGGTCGGAGACCCAGTACTTC. This sequence encodes CASSYIQGGSETQYF.

The rearrangement uses TRBV7-9 and TRBJ1-5; 7 bases agree with TRBD1. J lost 6 bases, V lost 5 bases, and 10 bases had no gene match. The CDR3 spans 15 residues. The germline CDR1 and CDR2 sequences are SEHNR and FQNEAQ (reference sequence). The CDR3 nucleotides are TGTGCCAGCAGCGTCGGGACAGCCCAGGGTCAGCCCCAGCATTTT. It codes for CASSVGTAQGQPQHF.

The chain employs TRBV6-6 and TRBJ2-2; no definite D call. The V end lost 2 bases, the J end lost 3 bases, and 10 bases lay between the germline ends. The CDR3 loop spans 15 amino acids. The germline V gene has CDR1 MNHNY and CDR2 SVGAGI (reference sequence). The CDR3 DNA reads as TGTGCCAGCAGTTACGCTACGGTGGACACCGGGGAGCTGTTTTTT. It codes for CASSYATVDTGELFF.

The chain employs TRBV5-1 and TRBJ1-4; D is unclear. V lost 5 bases and J lost 4, with 9 bases in between. The length of the CDR3 is 13 residues. CDR1 SGHRS and CDR2 YFSETQ come from the germline V gene. Here the CDR3 DNA reads TGCGCCAGCAGAACAGAAAGTAATGAAAAACTGTTTTTT. It is translated as CASRTESNEKLFF.

The gene calls are TRBV29-1 and TRBJ1-2; D unresolved. CDR1 and CDR2 (germline): SQVTM, ANQGSEA. The CDR3 is 13 residues long. V was pared by 1 base and J by 4 bases, with 10 bases between. The CDR3 nucleotides read TGCAGCGTTGAAGGATGGGGAGGCTATGGCTACACCTTC. It codes for CSVEGWGGYGYTF.

The gene calls are TRBV3-1 (or the pseudogene TRBV3-2) and TRBJ1-1; no clear D gene. V was trimmed by 4 bases and J by 1 base, leaving 10 bases between them. Germline V CDR1 and CDR2: LGHDT, YNNKEL (reference sequence). The CDR3 runs to 14 residues. The CDR3 DNA follows: TGTGCCAGCAGCCGACGCGCCGGGAACACTGAAGCTTTCTTT. Translation: CASSRRAGNTEAFF.

The chain couples TRBV11-2 to TRBJ1-1; D perhaps matches TRBD1 (5 bases). There are 11 residues in the CDR3. From germline, CDR1 is SGHAT and CDR2 FQNNGV. Trimming cost V 5 bases and J 6 bases, with 7 bases left between them. CDR3 DNA sequence: TGTGCCAGCAGCGGGGCGTCTGAAGCTTTCTTT. It codes for CASSGASEAFF.

This chain connects TRBV9 to TRBJ1-3, with D hard to call. The length of the CDR3 is 15 residues. The germline gives CDR1 SGDLS, CDR2 YYNGEE. V was pared by 4 bases and J by 4 bases, with 15 bases between. CDR3 coding DNA: TGTGCCAGCAGCCAAGCGCTGGCGGGGGGAAACACCATATATTTT. This codes for CASSQALAGGNTIYF.

This chain joins TRBV6-5 and TRBJ2-3; 7 bases line up with TRBD1. CDR3 length: 13 residues. The ends lost 6 bases at V and 3 bases at J; junction bases unmatched: 3. Germline V gives CDR1 MNHEY, CDR2 SVGAGI. The CDR3 DNA reads TGTGCCAGCAGCCGACAGGGAACAGATACGCAGTATTTT. As protein: CASSRQGTDTQYF.

This clone showed up just once. The genes are TRBV9 and TRBJ1-3; a weak D match, TRBD1 (5 bases). Germline-derived CDR1 and CDR2 are SGDLS and YYNGEE. Deletions cut 4 bases from V and 3 bases from J, with 23 bases between. This CDR3 has 18 amino acids. The CDR3 here is CASSPKSGGTGGGNTIYF. The CDR3 DNA is TGTGCCAGCAGCCCAAAGTCTGGAGGGACGGGTGGTGGAAACACCATATATTTT.

V gene TRBV10-3 combines with J gene TRBJ1-5, with TRBD1 matching 11 bases. CDR1 and CDR2 from the germline V gene are ENHRY and SYGVKD. The V segment lost 5 bases and the J segment 1 base; nucleotides outside the gene matches: 4. This CDR3 is 16 amino acids long. CDR3 region: CAISSGTGGSNQPQHF. The CDR3 DNA is TGTGCCATCAGTTCCGGGACAGGGGGGAGCAATCAGCCCCAGCATTTT.

The gene calls are TRBV14 and TRBJ2-1; 8 positions agree with TRBD2. The CDR3 has 18 residues. From germline, CDR1 is SGHDN and CDR2 FVKESK. V gave up 0 bases and J gave up 5 bases; unmatched junction bases: 12. The CDR3: CASSQDRTSGLYHNEQFF. The CDR3 DNA follows: TGTGCCAGCAGCCAAGATCGAACTAGCGGTCTCTACCACAATGAGCAGTTCTTC. The full variable domain, with the rest looked up from reference TRBV14 and TRBJ2-1, is EAGVTQFPSHSVIEKGQTVTLRCDPISGHDNLYWYRRVMGKEIKFLLHFVKESKQDESGMPNNRFLAERTGGTYSTLKVQPAELEDSGVYFCASSQDRTSGLYHNEQFFGPGTRLTVL.